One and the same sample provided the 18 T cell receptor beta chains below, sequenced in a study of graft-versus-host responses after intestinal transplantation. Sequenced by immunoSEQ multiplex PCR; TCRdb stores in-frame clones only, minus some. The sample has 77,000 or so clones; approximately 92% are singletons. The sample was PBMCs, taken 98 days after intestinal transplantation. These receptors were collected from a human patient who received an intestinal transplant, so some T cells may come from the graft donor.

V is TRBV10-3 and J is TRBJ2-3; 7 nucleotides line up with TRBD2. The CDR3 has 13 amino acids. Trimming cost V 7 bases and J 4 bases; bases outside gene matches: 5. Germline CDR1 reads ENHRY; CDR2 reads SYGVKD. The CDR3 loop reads CAINSGRADTQYF. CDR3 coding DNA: TGTGCCATCAATAGCGGGCGCGCAGATACGCAGTATTTT.

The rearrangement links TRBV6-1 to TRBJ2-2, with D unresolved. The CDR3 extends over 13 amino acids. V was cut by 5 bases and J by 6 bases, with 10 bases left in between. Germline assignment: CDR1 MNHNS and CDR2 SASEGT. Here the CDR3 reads CASSYLGAGELFF. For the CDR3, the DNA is TGTGCCAGCAGTTATCTAGGAGCCGGGGAGCTGTTTTTT.

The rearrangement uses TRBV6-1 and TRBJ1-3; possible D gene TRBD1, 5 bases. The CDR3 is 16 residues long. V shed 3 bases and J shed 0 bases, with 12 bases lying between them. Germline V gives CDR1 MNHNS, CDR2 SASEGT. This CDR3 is CASSDPGGSSGNTIYF. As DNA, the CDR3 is TGTGCCAGCAGTGATCCCGGGGGGAGCTCTGGAAACACCATATATTTT.

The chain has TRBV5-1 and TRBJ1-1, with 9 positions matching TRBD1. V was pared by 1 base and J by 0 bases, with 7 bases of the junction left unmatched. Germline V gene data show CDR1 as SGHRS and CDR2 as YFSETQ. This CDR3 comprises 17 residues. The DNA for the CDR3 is TGCGCCAGCAGCTTGCTGTGGGGACAGGGAATGAACACTGAAGCTTTCTTT. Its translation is CASSLLWGQGMNTEAFF.

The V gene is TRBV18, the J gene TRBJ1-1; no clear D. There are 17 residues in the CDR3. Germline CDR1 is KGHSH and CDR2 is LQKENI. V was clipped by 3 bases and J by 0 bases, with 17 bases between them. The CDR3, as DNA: TGTGCCAGCTCACCGCCTCGTACGGGCTCTTTGAACACTGAAGCTTTCTTT. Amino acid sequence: CASSPPRTGSLNTEAFF.

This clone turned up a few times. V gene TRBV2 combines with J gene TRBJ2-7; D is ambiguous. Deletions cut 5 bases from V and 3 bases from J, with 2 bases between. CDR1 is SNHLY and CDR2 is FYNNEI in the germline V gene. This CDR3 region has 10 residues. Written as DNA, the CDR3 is TGTGCCAGCAGTTTCTACGAGCAGTACTTC. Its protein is CASSFYEQYF.

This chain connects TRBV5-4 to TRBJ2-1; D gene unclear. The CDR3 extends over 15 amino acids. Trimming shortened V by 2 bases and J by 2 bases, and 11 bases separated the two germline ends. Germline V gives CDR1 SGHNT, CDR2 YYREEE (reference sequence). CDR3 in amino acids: CASSFRGKAYNEQFF. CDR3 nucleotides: TGTGCCAGCAGCTTCCGAGGTAAAGCCTACAATGAGCAGTTCTTC.

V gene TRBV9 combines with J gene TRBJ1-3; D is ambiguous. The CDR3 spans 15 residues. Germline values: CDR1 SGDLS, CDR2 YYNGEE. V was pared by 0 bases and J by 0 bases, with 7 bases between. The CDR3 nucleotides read TGTGCCAGCAGCGTAGCACACAACTCTGGAAACACCATATATTTT. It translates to CASSVAHNSGNTIYF.

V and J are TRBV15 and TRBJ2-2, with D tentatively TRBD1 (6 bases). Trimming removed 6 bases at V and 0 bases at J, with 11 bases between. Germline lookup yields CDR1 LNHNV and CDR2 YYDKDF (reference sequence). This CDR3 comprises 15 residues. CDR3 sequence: CATRGAISNTGELFF. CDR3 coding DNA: TGTGCCACCAGGGGGGCAATATCGAACACCGGGGAGCTGTTTTTT. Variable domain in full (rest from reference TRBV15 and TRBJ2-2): DAMVIQNPRYQVTQFGKPVTLSCSQTLNHNVMYWYQQKSSQAPKLLFHYYDKDFNNEADTPDNFQSRRPNTSFCFLDIRSPGLGDTAMYLCATRGAISNTGELFFGEGSRLTVL.

The CDR3 here is CASSIPGASYEQYF. For the CDR3, the DNA is TGTGCCAGTAGTATACCAGGGGCATCGTACGAGCAGTACTTC. The V gene is TRBV19, the J gene TRBJ2-7, with D perhaps TRBD1 (6 bases). CDR3 length: 14 amino acids. Deletions cut 2 bases from V and 4 bases from J, with 12 bases between. Germline CDR1 reads LNHDA; CDR2 reads SQIVND (reference sequence).

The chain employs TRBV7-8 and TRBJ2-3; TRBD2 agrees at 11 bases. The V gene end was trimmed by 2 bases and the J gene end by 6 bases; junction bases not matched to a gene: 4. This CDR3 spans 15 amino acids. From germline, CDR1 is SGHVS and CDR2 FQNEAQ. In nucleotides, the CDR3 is TGTGCCAGCAGCTTAACTAGCGGGAGTGTTGATACGCAGTATTTT. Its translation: CASSLTSGSVDTQYF.

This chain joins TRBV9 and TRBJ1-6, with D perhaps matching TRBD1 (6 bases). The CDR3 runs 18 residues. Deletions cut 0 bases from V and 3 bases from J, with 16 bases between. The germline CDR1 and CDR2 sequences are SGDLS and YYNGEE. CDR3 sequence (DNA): TGTGCCAGCAGCGTAGGTTGTATGGGGGGCCTCTATAATTCACCCCTCCACTTT. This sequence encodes CASSVGCMGGLYNSPLHF.

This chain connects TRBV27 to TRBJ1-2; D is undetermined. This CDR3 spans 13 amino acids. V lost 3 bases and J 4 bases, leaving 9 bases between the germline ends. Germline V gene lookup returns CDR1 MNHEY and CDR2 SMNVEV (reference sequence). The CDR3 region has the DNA TGTGCCAGCAGTTTTTCTCGGGCCTATGGCTACACCTTC. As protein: CASSFSRAYGYTF.

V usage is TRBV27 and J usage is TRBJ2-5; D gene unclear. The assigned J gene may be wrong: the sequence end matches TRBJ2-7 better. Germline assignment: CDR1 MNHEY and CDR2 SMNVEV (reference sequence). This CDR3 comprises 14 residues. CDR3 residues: CASSLSMGPYEQYF. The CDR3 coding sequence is TGTGCCAGCAGTTTATCGATGGGCCCCTACGAGCAGTACTTC.

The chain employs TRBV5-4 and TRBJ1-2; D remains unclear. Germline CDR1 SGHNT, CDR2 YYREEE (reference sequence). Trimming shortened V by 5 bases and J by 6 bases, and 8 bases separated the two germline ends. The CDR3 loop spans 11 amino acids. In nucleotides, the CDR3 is TGTGCCAGCAGGGGGTACGATGGCTACACCTTC. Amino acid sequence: CASRGYDGYTF.

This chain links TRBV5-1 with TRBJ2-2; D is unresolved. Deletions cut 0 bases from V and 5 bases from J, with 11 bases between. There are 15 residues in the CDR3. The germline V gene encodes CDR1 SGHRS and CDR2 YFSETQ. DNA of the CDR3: TGCGCCAGCAGCTTGGCAGGCACAGAAACCGGGGAGCTGTTTTTT. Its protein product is CASSLAGTETGELFF.

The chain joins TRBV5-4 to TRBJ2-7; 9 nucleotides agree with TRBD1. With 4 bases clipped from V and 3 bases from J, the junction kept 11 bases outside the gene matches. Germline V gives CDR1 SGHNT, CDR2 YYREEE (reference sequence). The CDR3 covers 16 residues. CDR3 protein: CASSPSPGQGYYEQYF. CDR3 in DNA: TGTGCCAGCAGCCCCTCACCGGGACAGGGATACTACGAGCAGTACTTC.

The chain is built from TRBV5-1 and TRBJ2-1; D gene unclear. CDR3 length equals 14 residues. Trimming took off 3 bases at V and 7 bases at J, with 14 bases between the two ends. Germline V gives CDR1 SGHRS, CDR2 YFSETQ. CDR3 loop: CASSSDFTPNEQFF. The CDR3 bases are TGCGCCAGCAGCTCCGACTTTACCCCAAATGAGCAGTTCTTC.